This T cell receptor (beta chain) was documented in a study of T cell responses to AZD1222 COVID-19 vaccine. Germline V lookup: CDR1 SGHDT, CDR2 YYEEEE. V was cut by 0 bases and J by 5 bases, with 14 bases left in between. This CDR3 contains 15 residues. Broader study findings: Repertoire sampling happened only post peak T cell response. Among those given AZD1222, only five or six were seropositive at baseline. There were mostly white British donors and more females than males, and clonal diversity was possibly underestimated.

There are a few counts of this clone. Its cognate antigen is unknown. Measured with immunoSEQ multiplex PCR; TCRdb has only the in-frame clones, and not every one. The repertoire has approximately 70,000 clones, 82% of them found once; the top ten carry under 6.5%. The chain uses TRBV5-6 and TRBJ2-5; D gene ambiguous. This clonotype was sampled from an adult in good health. The source material was peripheral blood, sampled on day 0 of AZD1222 vaccination. The chain's CDR3 is CASSLVHSRLETQYF. The CDR3, as DNA: TGTGCCAGCAGCTTGGTTCACAGCCGACTGGAGACCCAGTACTTC.